Reported below is one TCR beta chain. Antigen specificity is unknown. Replicate PCRs from sorted subsets contained 200 ng DNA, which is 29,000 or so T cell genomes. Some clones are missing from TCRdb's copy, which holds only in-frame ones; the method was immunoSEQ multiplex PCR. There are 2.5 million or so clones in the sample; around 90% occur only once, and about 0.13% lies in the top ten. Memory CD4+ cells were the fraction left after CD45RA+ naive selection. This record belongs to a study of shared clonotypes between healthy human individuals. Study conclusions and caveats: Researchers sampled only blood; tissue repertoires likely differ.

CDR3 size: 16 residues. Trimming cost V 4 bases and J 0 bases; bases outside gene matches: 4. The germline gives CDR1 MNHEY, CDR2 SMNVEV (reference sequence). The chain combines TRBV27 with TRBJ2-1, with TRBD2 identical over 9 bases. The source is a man aged 18 to 29 in good health. What was sequenced was naive CD4+ T cells sorted from blood. Noted subset: CD45RA+ positively selected. In nucleotides, the CDR3 is TGTGCCAGCAGTTCCCTTAGCGGGAGCTCCTACAATGAGCAGTTCTTC. This gives the protein CASSSLSGSSYNEQFF.